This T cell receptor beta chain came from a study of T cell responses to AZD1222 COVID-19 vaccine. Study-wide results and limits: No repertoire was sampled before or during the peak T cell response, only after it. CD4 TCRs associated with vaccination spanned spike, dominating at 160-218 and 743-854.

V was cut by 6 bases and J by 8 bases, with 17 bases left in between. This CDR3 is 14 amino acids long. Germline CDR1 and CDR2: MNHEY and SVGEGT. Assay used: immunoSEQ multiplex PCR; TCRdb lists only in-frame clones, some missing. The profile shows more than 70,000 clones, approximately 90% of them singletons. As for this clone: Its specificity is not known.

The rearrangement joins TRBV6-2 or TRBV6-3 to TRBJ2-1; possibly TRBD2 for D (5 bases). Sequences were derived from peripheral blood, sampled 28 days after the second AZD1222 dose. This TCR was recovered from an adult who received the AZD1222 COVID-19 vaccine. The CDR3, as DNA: TGTGCCAGCAGCTTCGGAGGCCAAACCTATGAGCAGTTCTTC. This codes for CASSFGGQTYEQFF.